Following are 5 T cell receptor beta chains from one sample sequenced in a study of blood T cell repertoires in COVID-19. Profiled with immunoSEQ multiplex PCR; TCRdb holds only in-frame clones, not every one. The sample yields approximately 180,000 clones, approximately 90% seen once. Sequenced input: peripheral blood. These receptors came from a man aged 40-50 years with active or convalescent COVID-19.

The J gene is TRBJ1-1, the V gene TRBV10-3; 7 bases are a match to TRBD1. V shed 10 bases, J shed 1 base, and the junction held 6 bases outside the gene matches. This CDR3 comprises 13 residues. Per the germline V gene, CDR1 is ENHRY and CDR2 is SYGVKD. The CDR3 coding sequence is TGTGCCACTAAAGGACAGGCGAACACTGAAGCTTTCTTT. This codes for CATKGQANTEAFF.

For the CDR3, the DNA is TGTGCCAGTACGGGTACTGAAGCTTTCTTT. Amino acid sequence: CASTGTEAFF. The rearrangement links TRBV19 to TRBJ1-1; D uncertain. CDR1 LNHDA and CDR2 SQIVND come from the germline V gene (reference sequence). This CDR3 region has 10 residues. The V and J ends lost 7 bases and 5 bases respectively, with 5 bases between them.

The chain recombines TRBV5-4 with TRBJ1-2, with TRBD1 matching over 8 bases. CDR3 length: 15 residues. V lost 0 bases, J lost 2 bases, and 3 bases stayed unmatched. CDR1 SGHNT and CDR2 YYREEE come from the germline V gene (reference sequence). The CDR3 is CASSLGQGPNYGYTF. The CDR3 coding sequence is TGTGCCAGCAGCTTGGGACAGGGGCCCAACTATGGCTACACCTTC.

V and J are TRBV19 and TRBJ1-1, with 7 bases identical to TRBD1. CDR1 is LNHDA and CDR2 is SQIVND in the germline V gene (reference sequence). The CDR3 is 18 residues long. V trimming: 5 bases; J trimming: 0 bases; junction bases outside the gene matches: 15. The CDR3 is CASSGEMQGVFMNTEAFF. In DNA, the CDR3 is TGTGCCAGTAGTGGGGAGATGCAGGGGGTTTTCATGAACACTGAAGCTTTCTTT. The whole variable domain, filled in from reference TRBV19 and TRBJ1-1, reads DGGITQSPKYLFRKEGQNVTLSCEQNLNHDAMYWYRQDPGQGLRLIYYSQIVNDFQKGDIAEGYSVSREKKESFPLTVTSAQKNPTAFYLCASSGEMQGVFMNTEAFFGQGTRLTVV.

This clone was recorded once. J is TRBJ1-2 and V is TRBV6-5; 7 positions agree with TRBD1. V was pared by 4 bases and J by 5 bases, with 7 bases of the junction left unmatched. Per the germline V gene, CDR1 is MNHEY and CDR2 is SVGAGI. The CDR3 spans 14 residues. Written as DNA, the CDR3 is TGTGCCAGCAGTTCCACAGGGGAGGCGTATGGCTACACCTTC. This gives the protein CASSSTGEAYGYTF.